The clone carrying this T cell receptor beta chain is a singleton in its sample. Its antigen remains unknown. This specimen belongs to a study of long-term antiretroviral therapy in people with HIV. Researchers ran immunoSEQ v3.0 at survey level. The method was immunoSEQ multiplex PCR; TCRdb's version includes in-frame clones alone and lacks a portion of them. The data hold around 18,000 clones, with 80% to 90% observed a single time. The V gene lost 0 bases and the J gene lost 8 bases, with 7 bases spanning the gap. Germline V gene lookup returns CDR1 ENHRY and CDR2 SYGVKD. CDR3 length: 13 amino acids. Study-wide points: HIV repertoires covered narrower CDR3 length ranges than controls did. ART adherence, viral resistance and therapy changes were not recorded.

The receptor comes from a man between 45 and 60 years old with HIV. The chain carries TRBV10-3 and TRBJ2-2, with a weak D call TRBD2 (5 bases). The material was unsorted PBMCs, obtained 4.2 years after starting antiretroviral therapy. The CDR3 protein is CAISESREGELFF. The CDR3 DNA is TGTGCCATCAGTGAGTCGAGGGAGGGGGAGCTGTTTTTT.